This T cell receptor beta chain was captured in a study of cytomegalovirus exposure and HLA in healthy donors. In its sample, this clone was seen once. The target antigen is unknown. PCR employed 60 Vbeta and 13 Jbeta primers. The repertoire was sequenced with immunoSEQ multiplex PCR; TCRdb's copy has only in-frame clones and lacks some. The sample records about 240,000 clones, around 80% being singletons. Trimming cost V 3 bases and J 0 bases; bases outside gene matches: 11. CDR1 is MGHRA, CDR2 YSYEKL, per germline. This CDR3 comprises 18 residues. Broader study findings: Approximately 17,000 TCR beta sequences were associated with HLA alleles at 0.05 false discovery rate in a later analysis. Despite most TCR sequences being rare, some public TCRs occurred in many donors.

The chain is built from TRBV4-1 and TRBJ1-3; 7 positions match TRBD1. This clonotype was obtained from a woman in her sixties in good health and CMV-seropositive. The sequencing input was PBMCs. This CDR3 is CASSQSPGQSFSGNTIYF. The CDR3 DNA follows: TGCGCCAGCAGCCAGTCACCGGGACAGTCTTTCTCTGGAAACACCATATATTTT.